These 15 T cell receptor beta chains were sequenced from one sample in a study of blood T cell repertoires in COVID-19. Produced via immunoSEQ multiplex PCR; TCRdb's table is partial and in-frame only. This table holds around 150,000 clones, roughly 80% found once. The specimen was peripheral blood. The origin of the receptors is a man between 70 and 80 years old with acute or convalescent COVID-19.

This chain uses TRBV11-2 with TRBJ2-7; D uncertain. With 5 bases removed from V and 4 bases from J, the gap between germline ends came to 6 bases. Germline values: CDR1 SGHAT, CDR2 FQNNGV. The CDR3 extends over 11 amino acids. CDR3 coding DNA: TGTGCCAGCAGCCCCCAATACGAGCAGTACTTC. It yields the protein CASSPQYEQYF.

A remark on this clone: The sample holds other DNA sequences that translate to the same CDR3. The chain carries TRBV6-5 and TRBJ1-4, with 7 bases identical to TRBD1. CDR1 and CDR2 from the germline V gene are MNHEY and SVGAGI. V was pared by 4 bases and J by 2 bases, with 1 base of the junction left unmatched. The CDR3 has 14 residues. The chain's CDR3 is CASSSGGTNEKLFF. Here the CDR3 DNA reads TGTGCCAGCAGTTCAGGGGGGACTAATGAAAAACTGTTTTTT.

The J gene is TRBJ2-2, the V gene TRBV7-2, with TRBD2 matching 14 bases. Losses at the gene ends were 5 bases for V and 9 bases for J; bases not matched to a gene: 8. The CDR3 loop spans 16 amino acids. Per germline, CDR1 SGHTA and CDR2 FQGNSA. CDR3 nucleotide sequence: TGTGCCAGCAGCAAATCCGGGACTAGCGGGGGTAGGGAGCTGTTTTTT. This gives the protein CASSKSGTSGGRELFF.

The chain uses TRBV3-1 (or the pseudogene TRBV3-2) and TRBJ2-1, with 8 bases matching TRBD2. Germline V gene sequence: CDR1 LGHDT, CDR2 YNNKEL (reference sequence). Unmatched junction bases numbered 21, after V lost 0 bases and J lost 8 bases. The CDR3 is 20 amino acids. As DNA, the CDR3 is TGTGCCAGCAGCCAAGAACAACGGGGGGGGCCGACAAACTTAATGGATGAGCAGTTCTTC. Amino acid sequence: CASSQEQRGGPTNLMDEQFF.

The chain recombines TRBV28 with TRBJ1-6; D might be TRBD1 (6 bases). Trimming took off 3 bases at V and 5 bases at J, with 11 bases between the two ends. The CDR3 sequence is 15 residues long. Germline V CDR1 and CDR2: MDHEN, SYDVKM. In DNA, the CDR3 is TGTGCCAGCAGTTTCCCGGACAGAGATAATTCACCCCTCCACTTT. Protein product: CASSFPDRDNSPLHF.

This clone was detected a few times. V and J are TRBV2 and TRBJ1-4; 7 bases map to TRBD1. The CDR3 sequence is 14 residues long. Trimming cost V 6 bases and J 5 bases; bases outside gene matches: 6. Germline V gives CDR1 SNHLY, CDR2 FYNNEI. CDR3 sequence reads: CASRTGTANEKLFF. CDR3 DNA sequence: TGTGCCAGCAGGACCGGGACAGCAAATGAAAAACTGTTTTTT.

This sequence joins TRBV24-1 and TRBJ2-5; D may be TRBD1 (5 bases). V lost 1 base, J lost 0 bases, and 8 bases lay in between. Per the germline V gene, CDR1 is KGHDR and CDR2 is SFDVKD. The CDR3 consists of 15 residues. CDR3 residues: CATSDFWGDQETQYF. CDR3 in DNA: TGTGCCACCAGTGATTTTTGGGGCGACCAAGAGACCCAGTACTTC.

As DNA, the CDR3 is TGCGCCAGCAGCCGAAGTGGAGGACAGGTGGGCACCGGGGAGCTGTTTTTT. This codes for CASSRSGGQVGTGELFF. V gene TRBV5-1 combines with J gene TRBJ2-2, with 7 nucleotides matching TRBD1. Germline V lookup: CDR1 SGHRS, CDR2 YFSETQ. The CDR3 extends over 17 amino acids. V lost 4 bases, J lost 4 bases, and 13 bases stayed unmatched.

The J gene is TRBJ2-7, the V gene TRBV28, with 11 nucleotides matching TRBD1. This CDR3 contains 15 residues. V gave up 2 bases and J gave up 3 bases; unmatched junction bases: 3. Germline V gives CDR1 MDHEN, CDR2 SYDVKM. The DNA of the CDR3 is TGTGCCAGCAGTTTACCCGGGACAGGGGGCTACGAGCAGTACTTC. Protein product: CASSLPGTGGYEQYF.

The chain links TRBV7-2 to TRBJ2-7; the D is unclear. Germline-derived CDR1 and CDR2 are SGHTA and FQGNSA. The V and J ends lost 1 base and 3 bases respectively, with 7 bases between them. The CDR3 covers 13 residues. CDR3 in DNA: TGTGCCAGCAGCTTAGATGTCCTCTACGAGCAGTACTTC. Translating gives CASSLDVLYEQYF.

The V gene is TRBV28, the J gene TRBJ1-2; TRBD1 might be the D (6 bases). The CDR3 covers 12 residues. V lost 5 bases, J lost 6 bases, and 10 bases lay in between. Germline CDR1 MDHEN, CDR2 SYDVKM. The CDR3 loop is CASSRYRDGYTF. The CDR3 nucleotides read TGTGCCAGCAGTCGGTACAGGGATGGCTACACCTTC.

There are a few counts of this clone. The CDR3, as DNA: TGTGCCATAATGGGCTACAACAGGGATTTGCAGCCCCAGCATTTT. This gives the protein CAIMGYNRDLQPQHF. The V and J genes are TRBV6-5 and TRBJ1-5; tentatively, D is TRBD1 (6 bases). Germline V gene sequence: CDR1 MNHEY, CDR2 SVGAGI. V was cut by 10 bases and J by 7 bases, with 23 bases left in between. The CDR3 spans 15 residues.

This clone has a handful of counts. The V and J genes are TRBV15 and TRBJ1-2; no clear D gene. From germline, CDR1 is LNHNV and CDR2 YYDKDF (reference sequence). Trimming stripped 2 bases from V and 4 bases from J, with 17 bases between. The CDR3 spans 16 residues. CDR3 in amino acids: CATSRKEGSAVYGYTF. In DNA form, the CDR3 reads TGTGCCACCAGCAGAAAAGAGGGCAGTGCTGTCTATGGCTACACCTTC.

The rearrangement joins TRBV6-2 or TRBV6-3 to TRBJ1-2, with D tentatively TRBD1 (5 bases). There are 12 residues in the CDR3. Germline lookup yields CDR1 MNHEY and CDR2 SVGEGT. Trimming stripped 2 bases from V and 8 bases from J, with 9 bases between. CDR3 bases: TGTGCCAGCAGTTACAGGGGCGACGGCTACACCTTC. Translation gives CASSYRGDGYTF.

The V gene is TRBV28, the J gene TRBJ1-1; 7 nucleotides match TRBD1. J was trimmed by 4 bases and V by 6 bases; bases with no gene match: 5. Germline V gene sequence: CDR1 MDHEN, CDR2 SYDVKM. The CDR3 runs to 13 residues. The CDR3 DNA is TGTGCCAGCAGCCCGGGACAGTCCACTGAAGCTTTCTTT. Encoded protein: CASSPGQSTEAFF.